This T cell receptor (beta chain) emerged from a study of shared clonotypes between healthy human individuals. Study-wide context: The composition of the donors was a couple of women and three men aged 18 to 49. Study observations and caveats: Sequencing depth was predicted to influence how clonotypes are shared among donors. Shared clonotypes: about 4.6% naive CD4, roughly 3.8% naive CD8, 2% to 2.5% memory CD4, around 0.4% memory CD8.

On this clone itself: Its antigen remains unidentified.

Using immunoSEQ multiplex PCR, the repertoire was profiled, and TCRdb retains in-frame clones only, with some absent. The data hold 2 million or so clones, with around 95% observed a single time. Sequenced sample: naive CD4+ T cells sorted from blood. Subset indicated: CD45RA+ positively selected. This sequence was found in a man aged 18 to 35 in good health.

As DNA, the CDR3 is TGTGCCAGCAAGGGAGGCCAGCTTGGGAGGATGGGCTACACCTTC. This encodes CASKGGQLGRMGYTF. The V and J genes are TRBV2 and TRBJ1-2; D is ambiguous. Trimming removed 7 bases from V and 8 bases from J, with 23 bases in between. The CDR3 length is 15 residues. CDR1 and CDR2 (germline): SNHLY, FYNNEI. The variable domain in full, with the rest retrieved from reference TRBV2 and TRBJ1-2, is EPEVTQTPSHQVTQMGQEVILRCVPISNHLYFYWYRQILGQKVEFLVSFYNNEISEKSEIFDDQFSVERPDGSNFTLKIRSTKLEDSAMYFCASKGGQLGRMGYTFGSGTRLTVV.